This entry lists 5 T cell receptor beta chains sequenced from one sample in a study of regulatory T cells in long-lasting Graves disease. Time point described: newly diagnosed GD, antithyroid drugs for less than 3 months. There was RNA extracted from PBMCs, and the TCR library was made from it. Arm-PCR of CDR3 regions and iRepertoire HTBI primers were the basis on which TCR beta libraries were built. TCRdb re-analysed the multiplex PCR reads in MiXCR, keeping a single row per CDR3 protein. The data contain approximately 560,000 distinct CDR3 sequences, more than 15% of them singletons. The data were also submitted as part of a second study, on T cells in Graves' hyperthyroidism and ophthalmopathy.

The sample was peripheral blood mononuclear cells (PBMCs), taken at new diagnosis, from a patient treated with antithyroid drugs. These receptors were obtained from a man in his late teens or twenties with Graves disease.

The chain carries TRBV10-3 and TRBJ1-4, with TRBD1 as a possible D gene (6 bases). The CDR3 loop spans 15 amino acids. CDR1 is ENHRY and CDR2 is SYGVKD in the germline V gene. Trimming shortened V by 3 bases and J by 5 bases, and 13 bases separated the two germline ends. For the CDR3, the DNA is TGTGCCATCAGTGAAGGCGGGGGGCGGAATGAAAAACTGTTTTTT. Its translation: CAISEGGGRNEKLFF.

The rearrangement links TRBV4-1 to TRBJ2-7; 7 bases match TRBD2. J lost 5 bases, V lost 3 bases, and 4 bases had no gene match. The CDR3 has 13 residues. Germline CDR1 is MGHRA and CDR2 is YSYEKL. As DNA, the CDR3 is TGCGCCAGCAGCCACGCCACTAGCGACGAGCAGTACTTC. Translating it yields CASSHATSDEQYF.

The sample holds many counts of this clonotype. The chain is built from TRBV7-9 and TRBJ2-5, with D unclear. V lost 4 bases and J lost 2, with 5 bases in between. The length of the CDR3 is 12 residues. Germline CDR1 SEHNR, CDR2 FQNEAQ (reference sequence). CDR3 DNA: TGTGCCAGCAGCTCATATCAAGAGACCCAGTACTTC. It encodes CASSSYQETQYF.

This clonotype was seen many times. The chain couples TRBV30 to TRBJ1-5; TRBD1 might be the D (5 bases). This CDR3 has 14 residues. Germline-derived CDR1 and CDR2 are GTSNPN and SVGIG (reference sequence). The V end was cut by 4 bases, the J end by 0 bases, with 10 bases between. CDR3 protein: CAWNTGSSNQPQHF. The DNA of the CDR3 is TGTGCCTGGAATACAGGCTCTAGCAATCAGCCCCAGCATTTT.

Ten or more counts support this clonotype. The gene calls are TRBV10-3 and TRBJ2-7; D possibly corresponds to TRBD2 (6 bases). Trimming left V 4 bases short and J 7 bases short, with 11 bases between. This CDR3 comprises 12 residues. Germline V CDR1 and CDR2: ENHRY, SYGVKD. In nucleotides, the CDR3 is TGTGCCATCAGTGGGACTACCGGGGAGCAGTACTTC. The encoded protein is CAISGTTGEQYF.